The next 17 T cell receptor beta chains were all read from a single sample in a study of response to subunit inactivated influenza vaccine. One entry per CDR3 protein results from TCRdb running MiXCR on the RT-PCR reads. This table holds 500,000 to 600,000 distinct CDR3 sequences, 14% found once. The sequencing here drew on PBMCs from blood, taken 11 to 12 days after vaccination. These receptors came from a man between 45 and 60 years old who received an inactivated influenza vaccine.

This clonotype was found a few times. V usage is TRBV7-2 and J usage is TRBJ1-1; 8 nucleotides align to TRBD1. The germline CDR1 and CDR2 sequences are SGHTA and FQGNSA. V was pared by 5 bases and J by 8 bases, with 4 bases of the junction left unmatched. CDR3 length equals 12 residues. The CDR3 DNA sequence: TGTGCCAGCAGCCCTAGGACAGGGGAAGCTTTCTTT. It is translated as CASSPRTGEAFF.

This clonotype was found a few times. The V call is TRBV29-1, the J call TRBJ2-5; TRBD1 matches 8 bases. The CDR3 spans 12 residues. From germline, CDR1 is SQVTM and CDR2 ANQGSEA. V shed 7 bases, J shed 5 bases, and the junction held 6 bases outside the gene matches. The CDR3 bases are TGCAGCGCTAAAAGGACAGGGGAGACCCAGTACTTC. Translation gives CSAKRTGETQYF. Supplemented by reference TRBV29-1 and TRBJ2-5, the full variable domain reads SAVISQKPSRDICQRGTSLTIQCQVDSQVTMMFWYRQQPGQSLTLIATANQGSEATYESGFVIDKFPISRPNLTFSTLTVSNMSPEDSSIYLCSAKRTGETQYFGPGTRLLVL.

This clonotype was recorded many times. The chain couples TRBV20-1 to TRBJ1-2; D not certain. The CDR3 totals 15 residues. The germline V gene has CDR1 DFQATT and CDR2 SNEGSKA (reference sequence). V gave up 3 bases and J gave up 4 bases, with 18 bases separating them. In nucleotides, the CDR3 is TGCAGTGCTAGGGTATCCAAGGGTAGGGTCTATGGCTACACCTTC. Residues: CSARVSKGRVYGYTF.

This clonotype was picked up a small number of times. The V call is TRBV7-2, the J call TRBJ2-1; TRBD1 matches 7 bases. CDR3 length: 16 amino acids. The V gene end was trimmed by 0 bases and the J gene end by 5 bases; junction bases not matched to a gene: 7. Germline V gene data show CDR1 as SGHTA and CDR2 as FQGNSA. Written as DNA, the CDR3 is TGTGCCAGCAGCTTAGCGGGACAGCGCCTGGACAATGAGCAGTTCTTC. It encodes CASSLAGQRLDNEQFF.

For the CDR3, the DNA is TGTGCCAGCTCACCCGGGACAGGCGGCAGAGAAAAACTGTTTTTT. Translation gives CASSPGTGGREKLFF. V usage is TRBV18 and J usage is TRBJ1-4; 8 nucleotides align to TRBD1. This CDR3 has 15 amino acids. Per the germline V gene, CDR1 is KGHSH and CDR2 is LQKENI. The J segment lost 8 bases and the V segment lost 3 bases, leaving 8 bases of the junction unmatched.

The chain recombines TRBV4-2 with TRBJ2-3; 14 nucleotides align to TRBD2. This CDR3 is built from 17 residues. The V and J ends lost 3 bases and 2 bases, in that order; junction bases with no gene match: 4. In germline, CDR1 is LGHNA, CDR2 YNFKEQ. The CDR3 region is CASSQRLAGGITDTQYF. The CDR3 DNA is TGTGCCAGCAGCCAGCGACTAGCGGGAGGGATCACAGATACGCAGTATTTT.

This rearrangement joins TRBV5-1 to TRBJ2-6, with 10 bases fitting TRBD2. CDR3 length: 19 amino acids. The junction had 10 bases not matched to a gene; V was cut back by 0 bases and J by 4 bases. Per germline, CDR1 SGHRS and CDR2 YFSETQ. The CDR3 is CASSLVQRGGLTGANVLTF. As DNA, the CDR3 is TGCGCCAGCAGCTTGGTTCAGCGGGGGGGCCTCACCGGGGCCAACGTCCTGACTTTC. Full variable domain (outside the CDR3, taken from reference TRBV5-1 and TRBJ2-6): KAGVTQTPRYLIKTRGQQVTLSCSPISGHRSVSWYQQTPGQGLQFLFEYFSETQRNKGNFPGRFSGRQFSNSRSEMNVSTLELGDSALYLCASSLVQRGGLTGANVLTFGAGSRLTVL.

V usage is TRBV20-1 and J usage is TRBJ2-3, with TRBD2 matching over 10 bases. CDR1 DFQATT and CDR2 SNEGSKA come from the germline V gene (reference sequence). V lost 5 bases and J lost 1; bases outside the gene matches: 9. The CDR3 totals 16 residues. The CDR3 DNA is TGCAGTGCTCCAAGCGGGGGGGCATTTGGCACAGATACGCAGTATTTT. Its translation: CSAPSGGAFGTDTQYF.

This clonotype was seen more than once but under ten times. The rearrangement uses TRBV4-3 and TRBJ2-5; 9 nucleotides align to TRBD2. This CDR3 has 18 residues. The trim removed 4 bases at V and 5 bases at J, leaving 17 bases unmatched. Germline V gene sequence: CDR1 LGHNA, CDR2 YSLEER. Here the CDR3 reads CASSRVSLLAGGRETQYF. Here the CDR3 DNA reads TGCGCCAGCAGCCGTGTTTCCCTATTGGCGGGGGGGCGTGAGACCCAGTACTTC.

This clonotype was found many times. This chain links TRBV20-1 with TRBJ2-1; unclear D gene. The CDR3 runs to 17 residues. Trimming left V 0 bases short and J 4 bases short, with 19 bases between. Germline V CDR1 and CDR2: DFQATT, SNEGSKA (reference sequence). The CDR3 DNA sequence: TGCAGTGCTAGAGATCCGGCGATGGGCAACCCTTACAATGAGCAGTTCTTC. It translates to CSARDPAMGNPYNEQFF.

V is TRBV24-1 and J is TRBJ2-1; D is possibly TRBD1 or TRBD2 (6 bases each). The ends were cut back, 4 bases at V and 7 bases at J, with 19 bases in the middle. CDR1 KGHDR and CDR2 SFDVKD come from the germline V gene. This CDR3 region has 16 residues. The CDR3 is CATSDGGQTTGNEQFF. Here the CDR3 DNA reads TGTGCCACCAGTGACGGGGGACAAACTACGGGGAATGAGCAGTTCTTC.

Worth noting for this clonotype: The junction differs from germline at one of its ends, possibly a read error. The V and J genes are TRBV6-1 and TRBJ2-7, with TRBD1 matching 12 bases. The V gene's germline CDR1 is MNHNS and CDR2 SASEGT. The CDR3 consists of 15 residues. The CDR3 sequence is CACSEGTGGFYEQYF. Written as DNA, the CDR3 is TGTGCCTGCAGTGAAGGGACAGGGGGCTTCTACGAGCAGTACTTC.

A few counts support this clonotype. The rearrangement links TRBV3-1 to TRBJ2-3, with 8 bases fitting TRBD2. Trimming took 1 base from V and 0 from J; bases not matched to a gene: 3. The CDR3 sequence is 16 residues long. In germline, CDR1 is LGHDT, CDR2 YNNKEL (reference sequence). This CDR3 reads CASSQGTSWSTDTQYF. CDR3 sequence (DNA): TGTGCCAGCAGCCAAGGGACTAGCTGGAGCACAGATACGCAGTATTTT.

The chain recombines TRBV10-3 with TRBJ2-7; 9 nucleotides match TRBD2. Germline V gene sequence: CDR1 ENHRY, CDR2 SYGVKD. Germline trimming cut 7 bases from V and 5 bases from J; bases unmatched to any gene: 12. CDR3 length equals 15 residues. This CDR3 reads CAITPSSGGRNEQYF. The CDR3 nucleotides are TGTGCCATCACCCCCTCAAGCGGGGGGCGAAACGAGCAGTACTTC.

The sample holds a few counts of this clonotype. CDR3 amino acids: CASSQALGETQYF. DNA of the CDR3: TGTGCCAGCAGCCAAGCCTTAGGGGAGACCCAGTACTTC. This chain joins TRBV4-2 and TRBJ2-5; D is ambiguous. This CDR3 spans 13 amino acids. CDR1 LGHNA and CDR2 YNFKEQ come from the germline V gene. The ends were cut back, 1 base at V and 5 bases at J, with 8 bases in the middle.

In its sample, this clonotype was seen a few times. CDR3 nucleotides: TGCAGCGTTGAATGGGGTAGCCAAGAGACCCAGTACTTC. This translates into CSVEWGSQETQYF. The chain couples TRBV29-1 to TRBJ2-5; D unclear. This CDR3 is built from 13 residues. Germline-derived CDR1 and CDR2 are SQVTM and ANQGSEA. Trimming pared 2 bases from V and 1 base from J, leaving 8 bases between.

This chain connects TRBV29-1 to TRBJ1-1, with 8 bases fitting TRBD1. The CDR3 is 14 amino acids. J gave up 1 base and V 7 bases, and 8 bases lay outside the gene matches. Germline V gene lookup returns CDR1 SQVTM and CDR2 ANQGSEA. As DNA, the CDR3 is TGCAGCGCCAACAGGGGGGGAAAGAACACTGAAGCTTTCTTT. Translation: CSANRGGKNTEAFF.